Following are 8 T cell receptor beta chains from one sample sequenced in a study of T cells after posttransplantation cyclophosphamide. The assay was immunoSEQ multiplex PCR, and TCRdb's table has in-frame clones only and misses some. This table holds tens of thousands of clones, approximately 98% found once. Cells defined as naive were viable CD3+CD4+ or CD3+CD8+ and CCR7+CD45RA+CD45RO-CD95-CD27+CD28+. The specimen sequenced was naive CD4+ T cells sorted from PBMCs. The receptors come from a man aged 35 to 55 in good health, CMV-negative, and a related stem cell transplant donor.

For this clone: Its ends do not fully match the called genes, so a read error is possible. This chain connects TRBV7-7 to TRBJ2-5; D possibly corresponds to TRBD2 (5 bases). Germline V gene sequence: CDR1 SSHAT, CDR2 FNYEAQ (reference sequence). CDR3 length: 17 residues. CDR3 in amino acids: CASSLVGRGSAGETQYF. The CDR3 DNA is TGTGCTAGCAGCTTAGTTGGACGCGGGTCCGCTGGGGAGACCCAGTACTTC.

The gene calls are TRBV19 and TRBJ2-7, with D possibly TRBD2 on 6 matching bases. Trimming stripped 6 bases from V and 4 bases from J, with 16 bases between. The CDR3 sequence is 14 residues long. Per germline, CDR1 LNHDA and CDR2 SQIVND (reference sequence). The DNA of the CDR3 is TGTGCCAGTAGGGCGGGAACTCCTGGGTACGAGCAGTACTTC. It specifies CASRAGTPGYEQYF.

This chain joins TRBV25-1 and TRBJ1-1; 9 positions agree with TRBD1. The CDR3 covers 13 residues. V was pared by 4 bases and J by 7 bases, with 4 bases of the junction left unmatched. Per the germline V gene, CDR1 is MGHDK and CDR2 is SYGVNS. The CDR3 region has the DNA TGTGCCAGCAGTGTGACAGGGGGAAATGAAGCTTTCTTT. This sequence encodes CASSVTGGNEAFF.

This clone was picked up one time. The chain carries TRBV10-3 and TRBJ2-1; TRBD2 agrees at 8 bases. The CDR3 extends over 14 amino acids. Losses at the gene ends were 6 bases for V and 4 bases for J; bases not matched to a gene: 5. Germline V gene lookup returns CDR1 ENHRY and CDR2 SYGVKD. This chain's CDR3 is CAISTSGTYNEQFF. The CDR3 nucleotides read TGTGCCATCAGCACTAGCGGAACTTACAATGAGCAGTTCTTC.

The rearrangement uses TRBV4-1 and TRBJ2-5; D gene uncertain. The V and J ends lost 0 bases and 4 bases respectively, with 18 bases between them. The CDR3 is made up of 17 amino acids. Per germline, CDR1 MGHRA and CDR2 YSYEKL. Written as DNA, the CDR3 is TGCGCCAGCAGCCAAGATAACAGTCAAGGCGTCAGAGAGACCCAGTACTTC. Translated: CASSQDNSQGVRETQYF.

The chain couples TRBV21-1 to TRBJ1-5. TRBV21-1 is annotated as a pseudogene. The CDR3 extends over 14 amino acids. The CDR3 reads CASSKSYGVGPQHF. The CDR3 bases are TGTGCCAGCAGCAAAAGCTACGGGGTAGGGCCCCAGCATTTT.

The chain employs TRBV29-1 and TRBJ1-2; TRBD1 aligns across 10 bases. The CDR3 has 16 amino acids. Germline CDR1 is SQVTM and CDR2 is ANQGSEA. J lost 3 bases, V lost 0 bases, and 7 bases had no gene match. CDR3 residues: CSVEENPGTGDYGYTF. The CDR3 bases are TGCAGCGTTGAAGAGAACCCCGGGACAGGGGACTATGGCTACACCTTC.

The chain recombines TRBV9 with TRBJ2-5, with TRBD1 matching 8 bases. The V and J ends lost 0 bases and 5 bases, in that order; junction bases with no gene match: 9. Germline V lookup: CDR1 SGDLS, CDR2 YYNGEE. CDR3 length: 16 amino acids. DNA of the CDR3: TGTGCCAGCAGCGTAGGAGTCCGGGACAGGAGGGAGACCCAGTACTTC. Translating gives CASSVGVRDRRETQYF.